The 20 T cell receptor beta chains given below trace back to one sample, sequenced in a study of OX40 agonist ivuxolimab in advanced cancers. Clones were sequenced by immunoSEQ multiplex PCR, and TCRdb holds only the in-frame ones, with some missing. Of tens of thousands of clones in the sample, 70% to 80% were seen once. This specimen consisted of CD4+ or CD8+ T cells sorted from blood, obtained in a trial of the OX40 agonist ivuxolimab. The receptors stem from an adult with an advanced solid tumor such as melanoma, head and neck, liver or kidney cancer.

The chain joins TRBV18 to TRBJ2-5; no definite D call. The CDR3 runs to 12 residues. Trimming shortened V by 2 bases and J by 4 bases, and 5 bases separated the two germline ends. Germline V gene lookup returns CDR1 KGHSH and CDR2 LQKENI. This CDR3 is CASSPSRETQYF. In DNA form, the CDR3 reads TGTGCCAGCTCACCAAGTAGAGAGACCCAGTACTTC. Based on the CDR3 plus reference TRBV18 and TRBJ2-5, the full variable domain is NAGVMQNPRHLVRRRGQEARLRCSPMKGHSHVYWYRQLPEEGLKFMVYLQKENIIDESGMPKERFSAEFPKEGPSILRIQQVVRGDSAAYFCASSPSRETQYFGPGTRLLVL.

V gene TRBV6-6 combines with J gene TRBJ2-5, with 9 bases lining up with TRBD2. The germline CDR1 and CDR2 sequences are MNHNY and SVGAGI (reference sequence). CDR3 length equals 14 residues. The V segment lost 6 bases and the J segment 7 bases; nucleotides outside the gene matches: 9. This CDR3 reads CASRSSGVAVTQYF. The CDR3 DNA reads as TGTGCCAGCAGATCTAGCGGGGTGGCCGTGACCCAGTACTTC.

The CDR3 DNA reads as TGTGCCAGCAGGCGTACGGGGGGCCAGGGGGTCCGAACTGAAGCTTTCTTT. Its translation: CASRRTGGQGVRTEAFF. V usage is TRBV28 and J usage is TRBJ1-1, with 7 bases that match TRBD1. This CDR3 is built from 17 residues. Germline V CDR1 and CDR2: MDHEN, SYDVKM. J lost 5 bases, V lost 6 bases, and 18 bases had no gene match. The full variable domain, its missing parts supplied by reference TRBV28 and TRBJ1-1, is DVKVTQSSRYLVKRTGEKVFLECVQDMDHENMFWYRQDPGLGLRLIYFSYDVKMKEKGDIPEGYSVSREKKERFSLILESASTNQTSMYLCASRRTGGQGVRTEAFFGQGTRLTVV.

V gene TRBV27 combines with J gene TRBJ2-3; a weak D match, TRBD2 (5 bases). The germline V and J ends were trimmed by 4 bases and 2 bases, with 13 bases remaining between them. Germline CDR1 reads MNHEY; CDR2 reads SMNVEV (reference sequence). The CDR3 is 15 residues long. This CDR3 reads CASSSPQRPTDTQYF. CDR3 in DNA: TGTGCCAGCAGTTCCCCCCAGCGGCCCACAGATACGCAGTATTTT.

For the CDR3, the DNA is TGTGCCAGCAGTTCGGGCCGGGACCCAAACAGCCTTACGGAGCAGTACTTC. Protein product: CASSSGRDPNSLTEQYF. The chain is built from TRBV28 and TRBJ2-7; D possibly uses TRBD1 or TRBD2 (5 bases each). Trimming removed 4 bases from V and 7 bases from J, with 26 bases in between. The CDR3 sequence is 17 residues long. Germline V CDR1 and CDR2: MDHEN, SYDVKM.

The rearrangement links TRBV4-3 to TRBJ1-1; TRBD1 might be the D (5 bases). V lost 2 bases and J lost 0, with 7 bases in between. Germline-derived CDR1 and CDR2 are LGHNA and YSLEER. This CDR3 spans 14 amino acids. The CDR3 protein is CASSQLQVNTEAFF. Here the CDR3 DNA reads TGCGCCAGCAGCCAATTACAGGTGAACACTGAAGCTTTCTTT.

The rearrangement joins TRBV19 to TRBJ2-2; D is ambiguous. The CDR3 length is 18 residues. In germline, CDR1 is LNHDA, CDR2 SQIVND (reference sequence). V lost 5 bases to trimming and J lost 3 bases, with 22 bases between them. CDR3 sequence: CASSLASERQLYTGELFF. The CDR3 DNA is TGTGCCAGTAGTCTCGCTTCGGAGAGGCAGCTTTACACCGGGGAGCTGTTTTTT.

V gene TRBV6-6 combines with J gene TRBJ2-3; 10 positions match TRBD1. The CDR3 is 16 amino acids. V was pared by 5 bases and J by 1 base, with 6 bases of the junction left unmatched. Germline values: CDR1 MNHNY, CDR2 SVGAGI (reference sequence). Here the CDR3 reads CASSKDRGRGTDTQYF. The CDR3 coding sequence is TGTGCCAGCAGTAAGGACAGGGGGAGGGGCACAGATACGCAGTATTTT.

The CDR3 here is CASSLAGRMNTGELFF. CDR3 coding DNA: TGCGCCAGCAGCTTGGCCGGGAGAATGAACACCGGGGAGCTGTTTTTT. The chain joins TRBV5-1 to TRBJ2-2, with TRBD2 as a possible D gene (6 bases). The V end was cut by 0 bases, the J end by 1 base, with 10 bases between. The length of the CDR3 is 16 residues. In germline, CDR1 is SGHRS, CDR2 YFSETQ. Complete variable domain (other parts from reference TRBV5-1 and TRBJ2-2): KAGVTQTPRYLIKTRGQQVTLSCSPISGHRSVSWYQQTPGQGLQFLFEYFSETQRNKGNFPGRFSGRQFSNSRSEMNVSTLELGDSALYLCASSLAGRMNTGELFFGEGSRLTVL.

In this sample, this clone turned up a few times. V and J are TRBV2 and TRBJ2-1, with 9 positions matching TRBD2. Germline CDR1 reads SNHLY; CDR2 reads FYNNEI. V lost 2 bases, J lost 7 bases, and 6 bases stayed unmatched. The CDR3 length is 15 residues. The CDR3 is CASSESPSGMNEQFF. In nucleotides, the CDR3 is TGTGCCAGCAGTGAAAGCCCTAGCGGGATGAATGAGCAGTTCTTC.

The rearrangement joins TRBV6-1 to TRBJ2-5; TRBD2 might be the D (7 bases). The CDR3 length is 14 residues. The V end lost 6 bases, the J end lost 5 bases, and 16 bases lay between the germline ends. Germline CDR1 and CDR2: MNHNS and SASEGT. DNA for the CDR3: TGTGCCAGCAGGCGGACTAGTCAGGGGGAGACCCAGTACTTC. It translates to CASRRTSQGETQYF.

The chain links TRBV6-6 to TRBJ1-2; D not resolved. Germline V gives CDR1 MNHNY, CDR2 SVGAGI (reference sequence). CDR3 size: 15 residues. Trimming removed 0 bases from V and 1 base from J, with 9 bases in between. The chain's CDR3 is CASSYSITFNYGYTF. CDR3 bases: TGTGCCAGCAGTTACTCGATAACTTTTAACTATGGCTACACCTTC.

The chain has TRBV7-2 and TRBJ1-1; weak D call: TRBD1 (5 bases). V was shortened by 3 bases and J by 3 bases, with 8 bases between the two germline ends. The CDR3 loop spans 13 amino acids. Per germline, CDR1 SGHTA and CDR2 FQGNSA. CDR3 loop: CASSFGADTEAFF. In nucleotides, the CDR3 is TGTGCCAGCAGCTTTGGGGCGGACACTGAAGCTTTCTTT.

The V and J genes are TRBV5-6 and TRBJ2-5; D is perhaps TRBD1 (5 bases). Deletions cut 1 base from V and 5 bases from J, with 12 bases between. CDR3 size: 14 residues. From germline, CDR1 is SGHDT and CDR2 YYEEEE. DNA of the CDR3: TGTGCCAGCAGCTTGTTACAGGTTTCCGAGACCCAGTACTTC. Translation gives CASSLLQVSETQYF.

The V and J genes are TRBV5-4 and TRBJ1-6, with D possibly TRBD1 on 6 matching bases. V was cut by 4 bases and J by 8 bases, with 16 bases left in between. The CDR3 length is 15 residues. Germline V gene sequence: CDR1 SGHNT, CDR2 YYREEE (reference sequence). CDR3 coding DNA: TGTGCCAGCAGCCCGGACAGCTCCACCGATTCACCCCTCCACTTT. Its translation is CASSPDSSTDSPLHF.

This clone was counted once. The J gene is TRBJ2-7, the V gene TRBV30; D tentatively reads TRBD1 or TRBD2 (5 bases each). Germline assignment: CDR1 GTSNPN and CDR2 SVGIG (reference sequence). V lost 1 base and J lost 0, with 10 bases in between. The CDR3 totals 14 residues. For the CDR3, the DNA is TGTGCCTGGAGTGACTGGGGGTCCTCCTACGAGCAGTACTTC. It yields the protein CAWSDWGSSYEQYF.

This chain joins TRBV5-1 and TRBJ2-2; the D gene is possibly TRBD1 (7 bases). This CDR3 region has 18 residues. Germline V gene data show CDR1 as SGHRS and CDR2 as YFSETQ. Trimming removed 0 bases from V and 6 bases from J, with 21 bases in between. CDR3 loop: CASSLGQGGWGTAGELFF. The CDR3 DNA sequence: TGCGCCAGCAGCTTGGGACAGGGAGGATGGGGGACCGCCGGGGAGCTGTTTTTT.

J is TRBJ1-2 and V is TRBV15, with D unresolved. Per germline, CDR1 LNHNV and CDR2 YYDKDF (reference sequence). The CDR3 totals 15 residues. V lost 0 bases to trimming and J lost 7 bases, with 15 bases between them. Here the CDR3 reads CATSRDRISVLGYTF. The DNA for the CDR3 is TGTGCCACCAGCAGAGATAGAATTTCAGTCCTTGGCTACACCTTC.

The chain couples TRBV20-1 to TRBJ2-3; no reliable D call. The V gene lost 1 base and the J gene lost 3 bases, with 2 bases spanning the gap. The CDR3 is made up of 11 amino acids. Germline assignment: CDR1 DFQATT and CDR2 SNEGSKA (reference sequence). DNA for the CDR3: TGCAGTGCTAGAGGGACAGATACGCAGTATTTT. This sequence encodes CSARGTDTQYF.

V is TRBV6-1 and J is TRBJ1-2; 7 bases are a match to TRBD1. V gave up 1 base and J gave up 8 bases; unmatched junction bases: 7. Germline loops: CDR1 MNHNS, CDR2 SASEGT. The CDR3 totals 14 residues. In nucleotides, the CDR3 is TGTGCCAGCAGTGAAGGGGGACAGTCTAGAGGCTACACCTTC. This sequence encodes CASSEGGQSRGYTF.